These 9 T cell receptor beta chains were all obtained from the same sample, sequenced in a study of blood T cell repertoires in COVID-19. Only in-frame clones appear in the TCRdb table, and some are missing; sequencing was by immunoSEQ multiplex PCR. The profile shows fewer than 85,000 clones, approximately 87% of them singletons. Sequenced material: peripheral blood. The receptors were sampled from a man aged 50 or older with active COVID-19.

The rearrangement joins TRBV18 to TRBJ2-7; D is uncertain. Germline V lookup: CDR1 KGHSH, CDR2 LQKENI. V was clipped by 2 bases and J by 4 bases, with 21 bases between them. The CDR3 length is 17 residues. The CDR3 loop is CASSPNKRLGETYEQYF. The CDR3 DNA reads as TGTGCCAGCTCACCAAACAAGAGGTTAGGCGAAACTTACGAGCAGTACTTC.

This clone was counted a single time. This sequence joins TRBV9 and TRBJ2-2, with 7 bases fitting TRBD1. In germline, CDR1 is SGDLS, CDR2 YYNGEE. Trimming cost V 4 bases and J 3 bases; bases outside gene matches: 9. The CDR3 covers 16 residues. The CDR3 DNA sequence: TGTGCCAGCAGCAGCCTCGGGACAGACTACACCGGGGAGCTGTTTTTT. Protein sequence: CASSSLGTDYTGELFF.

This clone was picked up a small number of times. The chain links TRBV6-2 or TRBV6-3 to TRBJ2-1; possibly TRBD1 for D (5 bases). The CDR3 contains 18 residues. Germline loops: CDR1 MNHEY, CDR2 SVGEGT. The V gene lost 0 bases and the J gene lost 0 bases, with 15 bases spanning the gap. The CDR3, as DNA: TGTGCCAGCAGTTACTCGAGTCGGCAGGGTCGCTCCTACAATGAGCAGTTCTTC. Its translation: CASSYSSRQGRSYNEQFF.

Only one count was recorded for this clone. The J gene is TRBJ2-2, the V gene TRBV5-1; 10 nucleotides match TRBD1. Losses at the gene ends were 4 bases for V and 3 bases for J; bases not matched to a gene: 6. This CDR3 comprises 16 residues. In germline, CDR1 is SGHRS, CDR2 YFSETQ. The chain's CDR3 is CASSQTDRGHTGELFF. The CDR3 DNA reads TGCGCCAGCAGCCAAACCGACAGGGGGCACACCGGGGAGCTGTTTTTT.

The genes are TRBV14 and TRBJ2-3; 12 bases match TRBD2. V dropped 2 bases and J dropped 3; count of bases not matched to a gene: 24. In germline, CDR1 is SGHDN, CDR2 FVKESK. The CDR3 consists of 23 residues. The CDR3 loop is CASSQRLLAGGPQTHFRTDTQYF. For the CDR3, the DNA is TGTGCCAGCAGCCAAAGGCTTCTAGCGGGGGGGCCCCAAACCCATTTCCGAACAGATACGCAGTATTTT.

The V and J genes are TRBV6-2 or TRBV6-3 and TRBJ1-2; 9 nucleotides match TRBD1. Germline assignment: CDR1 MNHEY and CDR2 SVGEGT. V was clipped by 1 base and J by 6 bases; unmatched bases: 12. CDR3 length: 17 residues. For the CDR3, the DNA is TGTGCCAGCAGTTACTTCGACTCCGGGACAGGGAAAAATGGCTACACCTTC. Translated: CASSYFDSGTGKNGYTF.

This clone appeared once. J is TRBJ2-3 and V is TRBV4-3, with D tentatively TRBD2 (6 bases). This CDR3 has 15 amino acids. The germline V gene has CDR1 LGHNA and CDR2 YSLEER. V lost 0 bases to trimming and J lost 3 bases, with 10 bases between them. The CDR3 bases are TGCGCCAGCAGCCAAGACCGGGACTCTACAGATACGCAGTATTTT. Translation gives CASSQDRDSTDTQYF.

The rearrangement uses TRBV9 and TRBJ2-3, with D tentatively TRBD2 (7 bases). The germline gives CDR1 SGDLS, CDR2 YYNGEE. The ends were cut back, 4 bases at V and 4 bases at J, with 16 bases in the middle. The CDR3 runs to 15 residues. CDR3 loop: CASSREWGGPDTQYF. CDR3 DNA: TGTGCCAGCAGCCGGGAATGGGGGGGCCCAGATACGCAGTATTTT.

V gene TRBV30 combines with J gene TRBJ1-1, with a tentative D call TRBD1 (5 bases). V lost 2 bases and J 3 bases, leaving 10 bases between the germline ends. CDR3 length: 13 residues. Per the germline V gene, CDR1 is GTSNPN and CDR2 is SVGIG (reference sequence). CDR3 sequence (DNA): TGTGCCTGGAGTAGGGGAGGGGACACTGAAGCTTTCTTT. This sequence encodes CAWSRGGDTEAFF.